The 21 T cell receptor beta chains in this list originate from one sample, sequenced in a study of follicular helper T cells after annual influenza vaccination. Time point given: 2014-2015 season, pre-vaccination. The method was immunoSEQ multiplex PCR; TCRdb's version includes in-frame clones alone and lacks a portion of them. Among some 1,200 clones listed, around three quarters were seen once. The sequenced sample was CXCR5+ CD38+ circulating T follicular helper cells from blood, obtained on the day of influenza vaccination. The subset is: circulating Tfh, non-naive CD4+CXCR5+PD-1+ (ICOS+CD38+ or ICOS-CD38-). The receptors originated from an adult who received the influenza vaccine.

The rearrangement joins TRBV7-8 to TRBJ2-5, with 9 bases that match TRBD2. V was clipped by 3 bases and J by 4 bases; unmatched bases: 12. Germline CDR1 reads SGHVS; CDR2 reads FQNEAQ. The CDR3 covers 17 residues. CDR3 sequence reads: CASSFGWGGGAGETQYF. CDR3 DNA sequence: TGTGCCAGCAGCTTTGGCTGGGGCGGGGGGGCCGGAGAGACCCAGTACTTC.

The chain links TRBV6-1 to TRBJ1-1; weak D call: TRBD1 (5 bases). V lost 5 bases and J lost 11, with 12 bases in between. The CDR3 contains 11 residues. Per the germline V gene, CDR1 is MNHNS and CDR2 is SASEGT. The CDR3: CASSYGHWAFF. DNA of the CDR3: TGTGCCAGCAGTTACGGACACTGGGCTTTCTTT.

There are a few counts of this clone. The J gene is TRBJ1-6, the V gene TRBV7-9, with a weak D call TRBD1 (6 bases). Germline lookup yields CDR1 SEHNR and CDR2 FQNEAQ (reference sequence). V lost 5 bases and J 5 bases, leaving 16 bases between the germline ends. This CDR3 comprises 16 residues. CDR3 sequence: CASSPQGRRDNSPLHF. The DNA for the CDR3 is TGTGCCAGCAGCCCACAGGGTCGGCGCGATAATTCACCCCTCCACTTT.

The rearrangement links TRBV5-8 to TRBJ2-1, with 11 positions matching TRBD2. The CDR3 spans 16 residues. Germline assignment: CDR1 SGHTS and CDR2 YDEGEE. V was clipped by 0 bases and J by 16 bases; unmatched bases: 15. DNA for the CDR3: TGTGCCAGCAGCTTGGGCGGTAGCGGGAGGGCCTCGGGTCTTTTCTTC. Encoded protein: CASSLGGSGRASGLFF.

The chain is built from TRBV6-5 and TRBJ1-1, with D perhaps TRBD1 (6 bases). Germline CDR1 and CDR2: MNHEY and SVGAGI. This CDR3 comprises 13 residues. V was trimmed by 6 bases and J by 1 base, leaving 9 bases between them. The CDR3: CASRPQGNTEAFF. CDR3 nucleotide sequence: TGTGCCAGCAGACCACAGGGGAACACTGAAGCTTTCTTT.

This chain joins TRBV29-1 and TRBJ2-1; 8 bases map to TRBD1. The junction had 8 bases not matched to a gene; V was cut back by 6 bases and J by 7 bases. The length of the CDR3 is 13 residues. CDR1 and CDR2 (germline): SQVTM, ANQGSEA. The DNA for the CDR3 is TGCAGCGTCCCTGGGACAGGTAGGAATGAGCAGTTCTTC. It codes for CSVPGTGRNEQFF.

The genes are TRBV7-2 and TRBJ2-4, with D unclear. Between the trimmed V and J ends, which lost 2 bases and 1 base, there was a span of 9 bases. Germline V lookup: CDR1 SGHTA, CDR2 FQGNSA. This CDR3 comprises 15 residues. The CDR3 DNA sequence: TGTGCCAGCAGCTTACTGGACCTGGCCAAAAACATTCAGTACTTC. Residues: CASSLLDLAKNIQYF.

This clone was picked up one time. The chain recombines TRBV13 with TRBJ1-2; no clear D gene. Per germline, CDR1 PRHDT and CDR2 FYEKMQ (reference sequence). The CDR3 covers 17 residues. V was cut by 5 bases and J by 4 bases, with 23 bases left in between. DNA for the CDR3: TGTGCCAGCAGCGCGCGAGAGCTGAGTGAAAAGACCTATGGCTACACCTTC. It codes for CASSARELSEKTYGYTF.

The V gene is TRBV4-1, the J gene TRBJ1-2; a possible D gene is TRBD1 (5 bases). The CDR3 spans 14 residues. Trimming removed 4 bases from V and 4 bases from J, with 13 bases in between. Germline V lookup: CDR1 MGHRA, CDR2 YSYEKL. DNA of the CDR3: TGCGCCAGCAGCCCGACAGCTTCTAGCTATGGCTACACCTTC. Protein sequence: CASSPTASSYGYTF.

This clone was recorded only once. V gene TRBV4-1 combines with J gene TRBJ2-1; 7 bases are shared with TRBD2. CDR3 length: 15 amino acids. The V and J ends lost 0 bases and 9 bases, in that order; junction bases with no gene match: 8. The germline V gene encodes CDR1 MGHRA and CDR2 YSYEKL. CDR3 in DNA: TGCGCCAGCAGCCAAGACCCCACTAGCGTCCGTGAGCAGTTCTTC. Amino acid sequence: CASSQDPTSVREQFF.

This clone came up once. The rearrangement joins TRBV18 to TRBJ2-3, with TRBD2 matching over 10 bases. Germline loops: CDR1 KGHSH, CDR2 LQKENI. The trim removed 2 bases at V and 2 bases at J, leaving 1 base unmatched. This CDR3 contains 15 residues. The CDR3 spells CASSPTSGNTDTQYF. The CDR3 nucleotides read TGTGCCAGCTCACCAACTAGCGGGAACACAGATACGCAGTATTTT.

V gene TRBV7-2 combines with J gene TRBJ2-2; 7 bases are a match to TRBD2. Germline CDR1 is SGHTA and CDR2 is FQGNSA. This CDR3 has 14 residues. V trimming: 5 bases; J trimming: 4 bases; junction bases outside the gene matches: 4. The CDR3 DNA is TGTGCCAGCAGCCTCCTAGCGGTCACCGGGGAGCTGTTTTTT. As protein: CASSLLAVTGELFF.

CDR3 nucleotide sequence: TGCGCCAGCAGCGACGGTCCTTCCTACGAGCAGTACTTC. This translates into CASSDGPSYEQYF. V is TRBV5-1 and J is TRBJ2-7; no clear D gene. The V gene lost 4 bases and the J gene lost 1 base, with 9 bases spanning the gap. The length of the CDR3 is 13 residues. Germline CDR1 is SGHRS and CDR2 is YFSETQ.

This clone was seen once. The chain couples TRBV5-6 to TRBJ2-5; the D gene is possibly TRBD1 (6 bases). The germline CDR1 and CDR2 sequences are SGHDT and YYEEEE. The CDR3 length is 15 residues. V was clipped by 0 bases and J by 9 bases, with 18 bases between them. CDR3 DNA: TGTGCCAGCAGCTTGGTTGAGGGACAATTTTGGGCCCAGTACTTC. Encoded protein: CASSLVEGQFWAQYF.

In this sample, this clone turned up once. The V call is TRBV19, the J call TRBJ2-1; TRBD1 matches at 8 bases. V gave up 6 bases and J gave up 2 bases; unmatched junction bases: 9. The germline gives CDR1 LNHDA, CDR2 SQIVND (reference sequence). The CDR3 has 16 residues. CDR3 coding DNA: TGTGCCAGTAGCCCCCTCGGGACAGGCGCCTACAATGAGCAGTTCTTC. Protein product: CASSPLGTGAYNEQFF.

The chain recombines TRBV18 with TRBJ1-3; D ambiguous. CDR1 is KGHSH and CDR2 is LQKENI in the germline V gene. The CDR3 covers 15 residues. The V end was cut by 3 bases, the J end by 3 bases, with 12 bases between. The CDR3 sequence: CASSPLEVIGNTIYF. For the CDR3, the DNA is TGTGCCAGCTCACCGCTAGAAGTTATTGGAAACACCATATATTTT.

V usage is TRBV28 and J usage is TRBJ2-2; 9 positions agree with TRBD1. CDR3 length: 19 residues. V dropped 6 bases and J dropped 6; count of bases not matched to a gene: 20. Germline values: CDR1 MDHEN, CDR2 SYDVKM. The CDR3 DNA reads TGTGCCAGCAGAGGAATCGCGGACAGGGGAAGGCAGTGGGCCGGGGAGCTGTTTTTT. It codes for CASRGIADRGRQWAGELFF.

V gene TRBV28 combines with J gene TRBJ2-5; possibly TRBD2 for D (6 bases). CDR1 is MDHEN and CDR2 is SYDVKM in the germline V gene. CDR3 length equals 15 residues. The V gene lost 5 bases and the J gene lost 5 bases, with 18 bases spanning the gap. CDR3 bases: TGTGCCAGCAGTGCCGCAGGGAGGAGTTGGGAGACCCAGTACTTC. Its translation is CASSAAGRSWETQYF.

The chain joins TRBV6-1 to TRBJ1-1; D not resolved. Germline loops: CDR1 MNHNS, CDR2 SASEGT. V lost 4 bases and J lost 1, with 13 bases in between. The CDR3 has 15 amino acids. The CDR3 is CASSASEGANTEAFF. CDR3 nucleotide sequence: TGTGCCAGCAGTGCATCGGAGGGTGCGAACACTGAAGCTTTCTTT.

The chain joins TRBV6-6 to TRBJ1-2; 10 bases line up with TRBD1. Losses at the gene ends were 6 bases for V and 4 bases for J; bases not matched to a gene: 8. CDR3 length equals 15 residues. CDR1 is MNHNY, CDR2 SVGAGI, per germline (reference sequence). The CDR3 loop reads CASSKGQGESYGYTF. For the CDR3, the DNA is TGTGCCAGCAGCAAAGGACAGGGGGAGAGCTATGGCTACACCTTC.

This chain links TRBV4-2 with TRBJ1-6; no clear D gene. This CDR3 has 15 residues. Germline V CDR1 and CDR2: LGHNA, YNFKEQ. Trimming left V 2 bases short and J 0 bases short, with 5 bases between. CDR3 protein: CASSQYSSYNSPLHF. The DNA for the CDR3 is TGTGCCAGCAGCCAATACAGCTCCTATAATTCACCCCTCCACTTT.